These T cell receptor beta chains were read from a single sample in a study of naive and memory T cell subsets. TCRdb reprocessed the 5' RACE reads via MiXCR and lists one record per CDR3 protein. The sample has 48,000 or so distinct CDR3 sequences, 4% to 5% seen once. The receptors derive from a female donor in good health. Both conserved end residues are part of each CDR3. D genes are given only for firm matches. For some rows the clone size is stated as once, few or many, or as a class when expanded; others skip it.

clone_size j_call v_call d_call cdr3_nt cdr3_aa
few TRBJ2-7 TRBV27 - TGTGCCAGCAGTTCGCGACAGGTCCGTCTCGAGGAGCAGTACTTC CASSSRQVRLEEQYF
many TRBJ1-6 TRBV3-1 - TGTGCCAGCAGCCACGGGGGCTTACCCCTCCACTTT CASSHGGLPLHF
- TRBJ1-1 TRBV12-3/TRBV12-4 - TGTGCCAGCAGTACTGGAACGTGGGTCGCTGAAGCTTTCTTT CASSTGTWVAEAFF
many TRBJ2-1 TRBV6-4 - TGTGCCAGCAGTGTGAGCGGAGCCGCACCATACAATGAGCAGTTCTTC CASSVSGAAPYNEQFF
many TRBJ2-7 TRBV4-2 TRBD2 TGTGCCAGCAGCCAACTTCGGCCAGGGACTAGCGCCTCCTACGAGCAGTACTTC CASSQLRPGTSASYEQYF
- TRBJ2-3 TRBV6-5 - TGTGCCAGCAGTTACTCGACCGGTACCATGTCAATAGATACGCAGTATTTT CASSYSTGTMSIDTQYF
many TRBJ1-2 TRBV18 - TGTGCCAGCTCACCACCGGGAATGAACTATGGCTACACCTTC CASSPPGMNYGYTF
many TRBJ2-1 TRBV12-3/TRBV12-4 - TGTGCCAGCAGTTTGTCCTTTACTGGTGAGCAGTTCTTC CASSLSFTGEQFF
few TRBJ1-5 TRBV12-3/TRBV12-4 - TGTGCCAGCAGTTTTATAATTGGGGGAACCCGAAGCAATCAGCCCCAGCATTTT CASSFIIGGTRSNQPQHF
many TRBJ2-7 TRBV12-3/TRBV12-4 - TGTGCCAGCAGTTTATCGGGAATAGAAGGCTCCGTGGAGCAGTACTTC CASSLSGIEGSVEQYF
few TRBJ1-1 TRBV27 - TGTGCCAGCAGTACCTGGGAGAGGCGGAAAGCTTTCTTT CASSTWERRKAFF
many TRBJ1-5 TRBV7-2 TRBD1 TGTGCCAGCAGCCCCAGGGGGGGAGCCGATCAGCCCCAGCATTTT CASSPRGGADQPQHF
few TRBJ2-5 TRBV6-2/TRBV6-3 TRBD2 TGTGCCACCAAAATAGCGGGGATTCAAGAGACCCAGTACTTC CATKIAGIQETQYF
many TRBJ1-1 TRBV12-3/TRBV12-4 - TGTGCCAGCAGATACAACCTAGGGTACACTGAAGCTTTCTTT CASRYNLGYTEAFF
- TRBJ2-7 TRBV7-9 TRBD1 TGTGCCAGCAGCTCCCTGTTGACAGGGGGGAGCTCCTACGAGCAGTACTTC CASSSLLTGGSSYEQYF
- TRBJ2-3 TRBV20-1 TRBD2 TGCAGTGCTAACCGACTAGCGGGAGGGGGGGATACGCAGTATTTT CSANRLAGGGDTQYF
many TRBJ2-7 TRBV12-3/TRBV12-4 - TGTGCCAGCAGTTTGGGGCAGCCTAGCTACGAGCAGTACTTC CASSLGQPSYEQYF
few TRBJ2-7 TRBV2 - TGTGCCAGCAGGGGGAACCAGGGACCCTACGAGCAGTACTTC CASRGNQGPYEQYF
many TRBJ1-2 TRBV10-3 - TGTGCCATCAGTGTGGAGGGATCAAAAGGCTACACCTTC CAISVEGSKGYTF
many TRBJ1-2 TRBV7-2 TRBD1 TGTGCCAGCAGCTACATGGGACAGGGATATGGCTACACCTTC CASSYMGQGYGYTF